This T cell receptor beta chain was identified during a study of blood T cell repertoires in COVID-19. Study background: The United States, Italy and Spain supplied acute and convalescent COVID-19 samples.

Profiled with immunoSEQ multiplex PCR; TCRdb holds only in-frame clones, not every one. The sample includes 29,000 or so clones, approximately 71% of them seen just once. CDR1 and CDR2 (germline): SEHNR, FQNEAQ (reference sequence). Between the trimmed V and J ends, which lost 6 bases and 1 base, there was a span of 12 bases. The CDR3 has 14 residues. The sequenced sample was peripheral blood. The sequence came from a human donor in a cohort sampled during active COVID-19. This rearrangement joins TRBV7-9 to TRBJ1-1; D ambiguous. The CDR3 region is CASRPVHTNTEAFF. CDR3 nucleotide sequence: TGTGCCAGCAGACCCGTACATACGAACACTGAAGCTTTCTTT.